This T cell receptor (beta chain) stems from a study of T cell repertoires in cytomegalovirus infection. Study-wide background: In public TCR beta signatures, there were indications of both CMV infection and matching HLA type.

Study observations and caveats: Identification of carriers of CMV plus the relevant HLA was performed using cumulative public TCR beta family frequency. CMV-specific HLA-C-restricted TCR beta clonotypes dominated the ex vivo response.

TCRdb used MiXCR to reprocess the reads, holding one entry per CDR3 protein. The sample carries more than 500,000 distinct CDR3 sequences, approximately 16% recorded once. This clonotype has just a few counts. Its antigen is not known. CDR1 and CDR2 from the germline V gene are ENHRY and SYGVKD. The CDR3 length is 16 residues. Trimming shortened V by 1 base and J by 3 bases, and 16 bases separated the two germline ends. The TCR comes from a human donor in good health (CMV status not recorded). Some clones in this sample may be carry-over from other donors' samples. The chain carries TRBV10-3 and TRBJ2-7; perhaps TRBD1 as D (6 bases). Source material: CD8+ T cells from PBMCs. This CDR3 is CAISEFNRDRYYEQYF. The CDR3 DNA is TGTGCCATCAGTGAGTTTAACAGGGACCGCTACTACGAGCAGTACTTC.